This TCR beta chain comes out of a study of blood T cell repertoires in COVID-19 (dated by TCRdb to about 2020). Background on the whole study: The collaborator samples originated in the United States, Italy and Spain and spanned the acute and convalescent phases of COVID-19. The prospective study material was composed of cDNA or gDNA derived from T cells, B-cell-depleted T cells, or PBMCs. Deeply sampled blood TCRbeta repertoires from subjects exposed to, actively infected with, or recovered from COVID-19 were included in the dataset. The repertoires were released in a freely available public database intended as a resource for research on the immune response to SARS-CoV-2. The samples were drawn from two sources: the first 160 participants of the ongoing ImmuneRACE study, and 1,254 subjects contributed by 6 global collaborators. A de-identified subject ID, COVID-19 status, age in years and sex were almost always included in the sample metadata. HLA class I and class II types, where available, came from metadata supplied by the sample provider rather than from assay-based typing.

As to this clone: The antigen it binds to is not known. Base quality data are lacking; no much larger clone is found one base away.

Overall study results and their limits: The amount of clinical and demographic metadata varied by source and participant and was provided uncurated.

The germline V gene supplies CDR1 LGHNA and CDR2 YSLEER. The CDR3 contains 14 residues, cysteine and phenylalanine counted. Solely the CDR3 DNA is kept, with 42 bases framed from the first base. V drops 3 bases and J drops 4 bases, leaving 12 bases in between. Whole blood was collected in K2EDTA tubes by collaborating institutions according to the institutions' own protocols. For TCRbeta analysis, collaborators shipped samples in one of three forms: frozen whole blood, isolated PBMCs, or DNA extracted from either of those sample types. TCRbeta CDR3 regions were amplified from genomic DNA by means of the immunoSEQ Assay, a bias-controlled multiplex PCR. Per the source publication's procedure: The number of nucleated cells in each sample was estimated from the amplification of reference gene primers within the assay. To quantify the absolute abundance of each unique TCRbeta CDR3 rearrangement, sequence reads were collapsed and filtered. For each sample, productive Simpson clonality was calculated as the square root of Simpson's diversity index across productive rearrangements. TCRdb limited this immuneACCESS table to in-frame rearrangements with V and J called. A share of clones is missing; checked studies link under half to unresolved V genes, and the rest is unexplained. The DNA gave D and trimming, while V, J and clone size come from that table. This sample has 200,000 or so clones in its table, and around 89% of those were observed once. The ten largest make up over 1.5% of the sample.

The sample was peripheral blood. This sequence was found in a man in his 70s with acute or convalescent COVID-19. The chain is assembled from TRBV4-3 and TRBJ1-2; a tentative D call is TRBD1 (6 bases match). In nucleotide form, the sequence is TGCGCCAGCAGCCAGGACAGTAACTCCTATGGCTACACCTTC. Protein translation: CASSQDSNSYGYTF.